This T cell receptor (beta chain) was recorded in a study of CD8+CD57+ T cells in acquired aplastic anemia. Study in general: DNA recovered from sorted CD4+ and CD8+ cells had a mean of 3.2 ug. Findings and caveats of the study: Patients and controls shared just under 30 CD8+ CDR3 sequences, highly expressed in patients. Patients and controls had CD8+ Simpson's diversity values that were not significantly distinct.

Whoever was chosen for sequencing had shown CD8+CD57+ cell expansion by flow cytometry. All participating patients were living with severe acquired aplastic anemia. Only one count was recorded for this clonotype. Its specificity is not known. Profiling of TCR beta VDJ combinations and CDR3 sequences used genomic DNA as template. TCRdb independently ran MiXCR on the reads; one entry per CDR3 protein. The sample holds 80,000 to 100,000 distinct CDR3 sequences, around 70% seen once. There are 14 residues in the CDR3. Germline assignment: CDR1 KGHSH and CDR2 LQKENI. Deletions cut 3 bases from V and 4 bases from J, with 11 bases between.

Sequencing used sorted CD4+, CD8+, or CD8+CD57+ T cells (not recorded which) from PBMCs. This chain links TRBV18 with TRBJ2-3, with D unclear. This sequence was found in a human donor with aplastic anemia. The CDR3 loop reads CASSPRRGADTQYF. The CDR3, as DNA: TGTGCCAGCTCACCGCGCCGTGGGGCAGATACGCAGTATTTT.